This T cell receptor beta chain was identified during a study of blood T cell repertoires in COVID-19. Turning to the study itself: Researchers got acute and convalescent COVID-19 samples from the United States, Italy and Spain. T cells, B-cell-depleted T cells, or PBMCs provided the cDNA or gDNA that served as material.

V lost 3 bases and J lost 0, with 12 bases in between. The CDR3 is made up of 15 amino acids. Germline lookup yields CDR1 SGDLS and CDR2 YYNGEE. The authors' processing: Reference gene primer amplification gave estimated nucleated cell counts. The data were produced by immunoSEQ multiplex PCR, yet TCRdb's version contains in-frame clones alone and is incomplete. V, J and clone size derive from that table, while D and trimming were established from the DNA sequence. The sample carries roughly 61,000 clones, about 90% recorded once. The TCR comes from a man aged 55 to 70 with acute or convalescent COVID-19. V usage is TRBV9 and J usage is TRBJ1-1; D might be TRBD1 (6 bases). The sample taken for sequencing was peripheral blood. CDR3 in DNA: TGTGCCAGCAGCGCCCTGACAGGAATGAACACTGAAGCTTTCTTT. It encodes CASSALTGMNTEAFF.